These 6 T cell receptor beta chains were all obtained from the same sample, sequenced in a study of cytomegalovirus exposure and HLA in healthy donors. PCR amplification relied on 60 Vbeta primers (plus 13 Jbeta primers). The method was immunoSEQ multiplex PCR; TCRdb's version includes in-frame clones alone and lacks a portion of them. The profile shows fewer than 130,000 clones, 79% of them singletons. The source material was PBMCs. The receptors were sampled from a young man in good health and CMV-seropositive.

The V call is TRBV5-6, the J call TRBJ2-5; 7 bases are shared with TRBD1. The J call may be in error: the DNA end matches TRBJ2-7 better. From germline, CDR1 is SGHDT and CDR2 YYEEEE. CDR3 length: 15 residues. The CDR3 reads CASSPLDRSSYEQYF. CDR3 DNA sequence: TGTGCCAGCAGCCCCCTGGACAGGAGCTCCTACGAGCAGTACTTC.

The V call is TRBV7-9, the J call TRBJ1-3, with D perhaps TRBD1 (5 bases). The CDR3 runs 16 residues. Germline values: CDR1 SEHNR, CDR2 FQNEAQ (reference sequence). The germline V and J ends were trimmed by 1 base and 4 bases, with 14 bases remaining between them. Here the CDR3 DNA reads TGTGCCAGCAGCTTAGTCCCTCAGGGTGGAGGAAACACCATATATTTT. Protein: CASSLVPQGGGNTIYF.

V and J are TRBV2 and TRBJ1-3; D gene ambiguous. Germline V lookup: CDR1 SNHLY, CDR2 FYNNEI. V was clipped by 2 bases and J by 2 bases, with 22 bases between them. The CDR3 is made up of 19 amino acids. CDR3 coding DNA: TGTGCCAGCAGTGAAAGAGCCAACGGGTTTACTTTCGCTGGAAACACCATATATTTT. Protein: CASSERANGFTFAGNTIYF.

V and J are TRBV7-9 and TRBJ2-1; 8 positions agree with TRBD2. V lost 3 bases, J lost 0 bases, and 10 bases stayed unmatched. There are 18 residues in the CDR3. Germline CDR1 and CDR2: SEHNR and FQNEAQ (reference sequence). CDR3 sequence (DNA): TGTGCCAGCAGCTTGTGGCGGGGGGCCTCTCCCTCCTACAATGAGCAGTTCTTC. It specifies CASSLWRGASPSYNEQFF.

This chain joins TRBV27 and TRBJ1-1; maybe TRBD1 (6 bases). CDR1 and CDR2 (germline): MNHEY, SMNVEV (reference sequence). CDR3 size: 14 residues. V was trimmed by 2 bases and J by 10 bases, leaving 17 bases between them. DNA of the CDR3: TGTGCCAGCAGTTTAACAGGGACCATTGACCCAGCTTTCTTT. Amino acid sequence: CASSLTGTIDPAFF.

This clone was detected only a few times. The CDR3 sequence: CASSQVFSVRTGNSGNTIYF. CDR3 nucleotide sequence: TGTGCCAGCAGCCAGGTCTTCTCGGTCCGGACAGGTAACTCTGGAAACACCATATATTTT. The chain employs TRBV4-2 and TRBJ1-3; TRBD1 matches 7 bases. This CDR3 is built from 20 residues. The V segment lost 3 bases and the J segment 0 bases; nucleotides outside the gene matches: 17. From germline, CDR1 is LGHNA and CDR2 YNFKEQ.